A single sample is the source of the 28 T cell receptor beta chains below, sequenced in a study of blood T cell repertoires in COVID-19. Profiling relied on immunoSEQ multiplex PCR, and the TCRdb table lists in-frame clones only, not all of them. Among under 250,000 clones, approximately 84% were seen once, and the ten largest hold 7.5% to 8%. Sample: peripheral blood. These receptors were obtained from a woman aged 45-65 years with active or convalescent COVID-19.

The V and J genes are TRBV6-1 and TRBJ2-5; D uncertain. This CDR3 is built from 14 residues. V was trimmed by 1 base and J by 7 bases, leaving 13 bases between them. In germline, CDR1 is MNHNS, CDR2 SASEGT. CDR3 amino acids: CASSEGSTRRTQYF. CDR3 in DNA: TGTGCCAGCAGTGAAGGGAGCACGAGGAGGACCCAGTACTTC.

The CDR3 spells CASSQGRAGASTDTQYF. The CDR3 DNA follows: TGTGCCAGCAGCCAAGGTCGGGCGGGAGCTTCCACAGATACGCAGTATTTT. V gene TRBV14 combines with J gene TRBJ2-3; 7 positions agree with TRBD2. V lost 1 base to trimming and J lost 2 bases; unmatched junction nucleotides: 9. The CDR3 runs 17 residues. CDR1 is SGHDN and CDR2 is FVKESK in the germline V gene.

The chain is built from TRBV19 and TRBJ1-4; 9 bases are shared with TRBD1. With V trimmed by 7 bases and J by 6 bases, 3 bases remained unmatched. Germline CDR1 and CDR2: LNHDA and SQIVND (reference sequence). The CDR3 is 13 amino acids. CDR3 bases: TGTGCCAGTACCCGACAGGGGGATGAAAAACTGTTTTTT. Translation gives CASTRQGDEKLFF. The full variable domain, completed using reference TRBV19 and TRBJ1-4, is DGGITQSPKYLFRKEGQNVTLSCEQNLNHDAMYWYRQDPGQGLRLIYYSQIVNDFQKGDIAEGYSVSREKKESFPLTVTSAQKNPTAFYLCASTRQGDEKLFFGSGTQLSVL.

The V call is TRBV19, the J call TRBJ1-4; the match to TRBD1 covers 10 bases. This CDR3 has 16 amino acids. Germline V gene lookup returns CDR1 LNHDA and CDR2 SQIVND (reference sequence). Unmatched junction bases numbered 10, after V lost 5 bases and J lost 7 bases. The CDR3 is CASSSWRQGAFEKLFF. The CDR3 nucleotides read TGTGCCAGTAGTTCCTGGCGACAGGGGGCTTTTGAAAAACTGTTTTTT. Looking up the rest from reference TRBV19 and TRBJ1-4 gives the full variable domain: DGGITQSPKYLFRKEGQNVTLSCEQNLNHDAMYWYRQDPGQGLRLIYYSQIVNDFQKGDIAEGYSVSREKKESFPLTVTSAQKNPTAFYLCASSSWRQGAFEKLFFGSGTQLSVL.

The J gene is TRBJ1-6, the V gene TRBV4-1; the D is unclear. V was shortened by 2 bases and J by 11 bases, with 7 bases between the two germline ends. Per germline, CDR1 MGHRA and CDR2 YSYEKL. This CDR3 is built from 12 residues. The CDR3 DNA reads as TGCGCCAGCAGCCAATCCTTTCCACCCCTCCACTTT. Amino acids: CASSQSFPPLHF.

The chain couples TRBV5-4 to TRBJ2-4; 7 nucleotides line up with TRBD2. With V trimmed by 4 bases and J by 1 base, 5 bases remained unmatched. Per the germline V gene, CDR1 is SGHNT and CDR2 is YYREEE (reference sequence). The CDR3 totals 15 residues. The CDR3 sequence: CASSTGGGAKNIQYF. The CDR3 DNA reads as TGTGCCAGCAGCACCGGCGGGGGTGCCAAAAACATTCAGTACTTC.

The chain employs TRBV29-1 and TRBJ1-2; D is perhaps TRBD1 (5 bases). The CDR3 runs 14 residues. V was trimmed by 2 bases and J by 8 bases, leaving 18 bases between them. From germline, CDR1 is SQVTM and CDR2 ANQGSEA. The CDR3 coding sequence is TGCAGCGTTGAAAGGGAGGGGAAAGTTGACGGCTACACCTTC. Translation gives CSVEREGKVDGYTF. The full variable domain, with the rest looked up from reference TRBV29-1 and TRBJ1-2, is SAVISQKPSRDICQRGTSLTIQCQVDSQVTMMFWYRQQPGQSLTLIATANQGSEATYESGFVIDKFPISRPNLTFSTLTVSNMSPEDSSIYLCSVEREGKVDGYTFGSGTRLTVV.

The chain uses TRBV5-6 and TRBJ1-4, with D tentatively TRBD1 (5 bases). The CDR3 runs 17 residues. CDR1 and CDR2 from the germline V gene are SGHDT and YYEEEE. Between the trimmed V and J ends, which lost 0 bases and 3 bases, there was a span of 15 bases. In nucleotides, the CDR3 is TGTGCCAGCAGCTTGGCCGGTAGGGGTGCGGCTAATGAAAAACTGTTTTTT. This sequence encodes CASSLAGRGAANEKLFF.

V is TRBV6-4 and J is TRBJ2-3, with 8 positions matching TRBD2. The germline gives CDR1 MRHNA, CDR2 SNTAGT. The V and J ends lost 3 bases and 0 bases, in that order; junction bases with no gene match: 2. There are 15 residues in the CDR3. The CDR3 DNA reads as TGTGCCAGCAGTGAGACTAGCGCTAGCACAGATACGCAGTATTTT. This sequence encodes CASSETSASTDTQYF.

This clone was seen only once. The chain carries TRBV10-1 and TRBJ2-7, with D perhaps matching TRBD2 (5 bases). V dropped 6 bases and J dropped 4 bases, with 10 bases sitting between them. The germline gives CDR1 WNHNN, CDR2 SYGVQD (reference sequence). CDR3 length: 12 amino acids. The CDR3 bases are TGCGCCAGCAGCCCCGGGGAATACGAGCAGTACTTC. Its protein product is CASSPGEYEQYF.

The table lists this clone with a few counts. The chain employs TRBV6-6 and TRBJ1-2; D is uncertain. The germline gives CDR1 MNHNY, CDR2 SVGAGI (reference sequence). V was shortened by 6 bases and J by 1 base, with 9 bases between the two germline ends. This CDR3 has 13 amino acids. The chain's CDR3 is CASSLRFNYGYTF. The DNA of the CDR3 is TGTGCCAGCAGCCTCAGGTTTAACTATGGCTACACCTTC.

This chain links TRBV3-1 (or the pseudogene TRBV3-2) with TRBJ2-1; D may be TRBD2 (6 bases). Trimming left V 0 bases short and J 0 bases short, with 9 bases between. Germline assignment: CDR1 LGHDT and CDR2 YNNKEL (reference sequence). This CDR3 is built from 16 residues. DNA of the CDR3: TGTGCCAGCAGCCAAGATTTCGGGAGCTCCTACAATGAGCAGTTCTTC. It translates to CASSQDFGSSYNEQFF.

The gene calls are TRBV19 and TRBJ1-2; D possibly corresponds to TRBD1 (6 bases). Germline CDR1 LNHDA, CDR2 SQIVND (reference sequence). The V end was cut by 6 bases, the J end by 2 bases, with 19 bases between. The CDR3 contains 16 residues. The DNA for the CDR3 is TGTGCCAGTAGCTTTACAAACAGGGTTATGAACTATGGCTACACCTTC. Translating it yields CASSFTNRVMNYGYTF.

The gene calls are TRBV3-1 (or the pseudogene TRBV3-2) and TRBJ2-7; 11 bases are a match to TRBD1. Trimming removed 2 bases from V and 3 bases from J; junction bases left unmatched: 3. The CDR3 has 15 amino acids. Germline V gene data show CDR1 as LGHDT and CDR2 as YNNKEL (reference sequence). CDR3 bases: TGTGCCAGCAGCCAAAGGGGGACAGGGGGCTACGAGCAGTACTTC. Translated, it gives CASSQRGTGGYEQYF.

The chain employs TRBV6-1 and TRBJ2-2; weak D call: TRBD1 (6 bases). The CDR3 has 16 residues. V was pared by 4 bases and J by 0 bases, with 12 bases between. Germline V CDR1 and CDR2: MNHNS, SASEGT. The CDR3 coding sequence is TGTGCCAGCAGTGCGCCCAGGGGCGCGAACACCGGGGAGCTGTTTTTT. Translated: CASSAPRGANTGELFF.

The chain carries TRBV14 and TRBJ1-6; no definite D call. Germline V gives CDR1 SGHDN, CDR2 FVKESK. V gave up 0 bases and J gave up 9 bases, with 36 bases separating them. This CDR3 has 23 residues. The CDR3 DNA follows: TGTGCCAGCAGCCAAGAAAGGTCGGTGGCCGGACCGGGAGCCTCGACGTTGGGTTCACCCCTCCACTTT. It codes for CASSQERSVAGPGASTLGSPLHF. Supplemented by reference TRBV14 and TRBJ1-6, the full variable domain reads EAGVTQFPSHSVIEKGQTVTLRCDPISGHDNLYWYRRVMGKEIKFLLHFVKESKQDESGMPNNRFLAERTGGTYSTLKVQPAELEDSGVYFCASSQERSVAGPGASTLGSPLHFGNGTRLTVT.

The chain has TRBV19 and TRBJ2-1, with no clear D. Trimming pared 5 bases from V and 0 bases from J, leaving 11 bases between. The CDR3 is 15 residues long. The germline V gene encodes CDR1 LNHDA and CDR2 SQIVND (reference sequence). The CDR3 reads CASSPRWSSYNEQFF. The CDR3 coding sequence is TGTGCCAGTAGTCCTAGGTGGAGCTCCTACAATGAGCAGTTCTTC.

The CDR3 DNA sequence: TGTGCCAGCAGCCGCGGGTTGGGGACAGGGGCGAATGAAAAACTGTTTTTT. Translating it yields CASSRGLGTGANEKLFF. The rearrangement uses TRBV7-8 and TRBJ1-4, with 10 bases identical to TRBD1. V was pared by 5 bases and J by 5 bases, with 11 bases of the junction left unmatched. The CDR3 totals 17 residues. The V gene's germline CDR1 is SGHVS and CDR2 FQNEAQ. Full variable domain (outside the CDR3, taken from reference TRBV7-8 and TRBJ1-4): GAGVSQSPRYKVAKRGQDVALRCDPISGHVSLFWYQQALGQGPEFLTYFQNEAQLDKSGLPSDRFFAERPEGSVSTLKIQRTQQEDSAVYLCASSRGLGTGANEKLFFGSGTQLSVL.

The V gene is TRBV2, the J gene TRBJ2-3; 10 nucleotides line up with TRBD2. The CDR3 is made up of 16 amino acids. Germline CDR1 SNHLY, CDR2 FYNNEI. Trimming removed 3 bases from V and 9 bases from J; junction bases left unmatched: 12. The CDR3 is CASSEVLAGSGGTQYF. DNA for the CDR3: TGTGCCAGCAGTGAGGTACTAGCGGGATCCGGAGGCACGCAGTATTTT.

V and J are TRBV24-1 and TRBJ1-2, with unresolved D. V was pared by 0 bases and J by 6 bases, with 10 bases between. The CDR3 has 14 amino acids. Germline V gene sequence: CDR1 KGHDR, CDR2 SFDVKD. CDR3 sequence reads: CATSDLSGMNGYTF. The CDR3 DNA reads TGTGCCACCAGTGATTTGTCGGGTATGAATGGCTACACCTTC.

The chain's CDR3 is CASNKQGVGSEAFF. The DNA for the CDR3 is TGTGCCAGCAACAAACAGGGGGTCGGCTCTGAAGCTTTCTTT. The gene calls are TRBV6-5 and TRBJ1-1, with 8 positions matching TRBD1. J was trimmed by 6 bases and V by 7 bases; bases with no gene match: 10. Per the germline V gene, CDR1 is MNHEY and CDR2 is SVGAGI. CDR3 length: 14 amino acids.

This clone was observed once. J is TRBJ1-2 and V is TRBV5-1, with a weak D call TRBD1 (5 bases). Germline lookup yields CDR1 SGHRS and CDR2 YFSETQ. Trimming removed 4 bases from V and 3 bases from J, with 16 bases in between. The CDR3 spans 15 residues. The CDR3 DNA follows: TGCGCCAGCAGCAACCCGACAGACTCCCACTATGGCTACACCTTC. This sequence encodes CASSNPTDSHYGYTF.

This clone was seen a few times. The rearrangement links TRBV30 to TRBJ1-6; weak D call: TRBD1 (5 bases). This CDR3 comprises 15 residues. V dropped 2 bases and J dropped 8 bases, with 16 bases sitting between them. Germline V gene sequence: CDR1 GTSNPN, CDR2 SVGIG (reference sequence). This CDR3 reads CAWSHRKGRDSPLHF. The CDR3 nucleotides are TGTGCCTGGAGTCACCGAAAGGGGAGGGATTCACCCCTCCACTTT. The complete variable domain, with remaining parts taken from reference TRBV30 and TRBJ1-6, reads SQTIHQWPATLVQPVGSPLSLECTVEGTSNPNLYWYRQAAGRGLQLLFYSVGIGQISSEVPQNLSASRPQDRQFILSSKKLLLSDSGFYLCAWSHRKGRDSPLHFGNGTRLTVT.

V gene TRBV3-1 (or the pseudogene TRBV3-2) combines with J gene TRBJ1-6; D remains ambiguous. The CDR3 is 14 residues long. Germline lookup yields CDR1 LGHDT and CDR2 YNNKEL (reference sequence). Deletions cut 1 base from V and 6 bases from J, with 7 bases between. CDR3 sequence reads: CASSQGSGNSPLHF. In nucleotides, the CDR3 is TGTGCCAGCAGCCAAGGATCGGGTAATTCACCCCTCCACTTT.

The V gene is TRBV28, the J gene TRBJ1-2; the D gene is possibly TRBD1 (6 bases). The CDR3 sequence is 14 residues long. Germline CDR1 is MDHEN and CDR2 is SYDVKM. The V end was cut by 3 bases, the J end by 7 bases, with 15 bases between. Here the CDR3 reads CASSFVSAGVGYTF. Written as DNA, the CDR3 is TGTGCCAGCAGTTTCGTATCGGCAGGGGTTGGCTACACCTTC.

V and J are TRBV7-2 and TRBJ2-7; D call uncertain. V lost 3 bases and J 6 bases, leaving 12 bases between the germline ends. This CDR3 comprises 13 residues. The germline gives CDR1 SGHTA, CDR2 FQGNSA. Here the CDR3 reads CASSFARSFEQYF. The CDR3 DNA is TGTGCCAGCAGCTTTGCGCGGAGTTTCGAGCAGTACTTC.

The rearrangement joins TRBV5-1 to TRBJ2-7, with 10 bases matching TRBD1. Germline lookup yields CDR1 SGHRS and CDR2 YFSETQ. V trimming: 0 bases; J trimming: 2 bases; junction bases outside the gene matches: 5. CDR3 length equals 16 residues. The CDR3 coding sequence is TGCGCCAGCAGCTTGGGAGGGACAGGGGATACCTACGAGCAGTACTTC. Residues: CASSLGGTGDTYEQYF. The variable domain in full, with the rest retrieved from reference TRBV5-1 and TRBJ2-7, is KAGVTQTPRYLIKTRGQQVTLSCSPISGHRSVSWYQQTPGQGLQFLFEYFSETQRNKGNFPGRFSGRQFSNSRSEMNVSTLELGDSALYLCASSLGGTGDTYEQYFGPGTRLTVT.

The rearrangement links TRBV7-2 to TRBJ1-6; tentative D call: TRBD1 (5 bases). This CDR3 is built from 13 residues. Germline lookup yields CDR1 SGHTA and CDR2 FQGNSA. Trimming cost V 5 bases and J 13 bases, with 15 bases left between them. DNA of the CDR3: TGTGCCAGCAGCCCCGATTGGGGGGGTCCCCTCCACTTT. Residues: CASSPDWGGPLHF. Filled out from reference TRBV7-2 and TRBJ1-6, the complete variable domain reads GAGVSQSPSNKVTEKGKDVELRCDPISGHTALYWYRQSLGQGLEFLIYFQGNSAPDKSGLPSDRFSAERTGGSVSTLTIQRTQQEDSAVYLCASSPDWGGPLHFGNGTRLTVT.